These 12 T cell receptor beta chains were all obtained from the same sample, sequenced in a study of T cell changes during pregnancy in multiple sclerosis. TCRdb's table, derived via immunoSEQ multiplex PCR, lists solely in-frame clones and lacks some. The sample holds 70,000 to 95,000 clones, under 95% seen once. The starting material was CD4+ T cells from peripheral blood mononuclear cells, obtained in the second trimester of pregnancy. The source is a female donor with multiple sclerosis, enrolled in a pregnancy study.

J is TRBJ2-5 and V is TRBV15, with 10 bases identical to TRBD1. The germline gives CDR1 LNHNV, CDR2 YYDKDF (reference sequence). The CDR3 contains 16 residues. V lost 4 bases to trimming and J lost 3 bases; unmatched junction nucleotides: 8. The chain's CDR3 is CATSTSYGTGEETQYF. The CDR3, as DNA: TGTGCCACCAGCACCTCGTACGGGACAGGGGAAGAGACCCAGTACTTC.

In its sample, this clone was seen once. The rearrangement uses TRBV27 and TRBJ2-7, with D tentatively TRBD1 (6 bases). V dropped 5 bases and J dropped 2 bases, with 16 bases sitting between them. Germline V lookup: CDR1 MNHEY, CDR2 SMNVEV (reference sequence). This CDR3 is 15 amino acids long. The CDR3 coding sequence is TGTGCCAGCAGTCCCCCCGACAGGTTCCCCTACGAGCAGTACTTC. Protein sequence: CASSPPDRFPYEQYF.

J is TRBJ2-1 and V is TRBV6-6; no definite D call. The germline CDR1 and CDR2 sequences are MNHNY and SVGAGI (reference sequence). V was pared by 3 bases and J by 4 bases, with 10 bases between. The CDR3 contains 14 residues. CDR3 sequence (DNA): TGTGCCAGCAGTTATCGGCTAGATTACAATGAGCAGTTCTTC. Its translation: CASSYRLDYNEQFF.

This sequence joins TRBV6-6 and TRBJ2-1; 7 positions agree with TRBD2. Germline loops: CDR1 MNHNY, CDR2 SVGAGI (reference sequence). V lost 4 bases to trimming and J lost 4 bases; unmatched junction nucleotides: 7. The CDR3 extends over 15 amino acids. The CDR3 DNA follows: TGTGCCAGCAGTTCCTCCTCACTAGCGTACAATGAGCAGTTCTTC. Protein: CASSSSSLAYNEQFF.

V gene TRBV7-2 combines with J gene TRBJ1-1; TRBD1 is a possible D gene (6 bases). V was trimmed by 5 bases and J by 0 bases, leaving 10 bases between them. Germline V CDR1 and CDR2: SGHTA, FQGNSA. The CDR3 is made up of 14 amino acids. The DNA of the CDR3 is TGTGCCAGCAGCCCGACAGGAGTGAACACTGAAGCTTTCTTT. It yields the protein CASSPTGVNTEAFF.

The chain employs TRBV29-1 and TRBJ1-2; 7 bases are shared with TRBD1. The J segment lost 4 bases and the V segment lost 7 bases, leaving 12 bases of the junction unmatched. This CDR3 is built from 14 residues. In germline, CDR1 is SQVTM, CDR2 ANQGSEA. Here the CDR3 reads CSAARDRPFYGYTF. CDR3 nucleotide sequence: TGCAGCGCCGCTAGGGACAGACCTTTCTATGGCTACACCTTC. Variable domain in full (rest from reference TRBV29-1 and TRBJ1-2): SAVISQKPSRDICQRGTSLTIQCQVDSQVTMMFWYRQQPGQSLTLIATANQGSEATYESGFVIDKFPISRPNLTFSTLTVSNMSPEDSSIYLCSAARDRPFYGYTFGSGTRLTVV.

The chain employs TRBV10-3 and TRBJ2-5, with a possible D match to TRBD2 (6 bases). The germline gives CDR1 ENHRY, CDR2 SYGVKD. The CDR3 is 13 amino acids. V was cut by 10 bases and J by 5 bases, with 17 bases left in between. DNA for the CDR3: TGTGCCAGTCAAGGAGGGCTAGGGGAGACCCAGTACTTC. Protein: CASQGGLGETQYF.

The chain recombines TRBV5-5 with TRBJ2-7; 12 bases fit TRBD2. The CDR3 extends over 15 amino acids. Trimming at V came to 3 bases and at J to 7 bases, leaving 8 bases not matched to a gene. CDR1 and CDR2 from the germline V gene are SGHKS and YYEKEE (reference sequence). Here the CDR3 DNA reads TGTGCCAGCAGCTCAGGACTAGCGGGATCGGCAGAGCAGTACTTC. Translation gives CASSSGLAGSAEQYF.

About this clone itself: This specimen includes other DNA sequences encoding the same CDR3. V is TRBV7-3 and J is TRBJ2-3; D unclear. V was cut by 4 bases and J by 3 bases, with 5 bases left in between. Germline V gene lookup returns CDR1 SGHTA and CDR2 FQGTGA. The CDR3 extends over 12 amino acids. CDR3: CASSSGTDTQYF. The CDR3 DNA sequence: TGTGCCAGCAGCTCCGGTACAGATACGCAGTATTTT. Drawing the rest from reference TRBV7-3 and TRBJ2-3, the complete variable domain is GAGVSQTPSNKVTEKGKYVELRCDPISGHTALYWYRQSLGQGPEFLIYFQGTGAADDSGLPNDRFFAVRPEGSVSTLKIQRTERGDSAVYLCASSSGTDTQYFGPGTRLTVL.

This clone has only one observation. J is TRBJ1-6 and V is TRBV5-4; TRBD1 agrees at 8 bases. CDR1 is SGHNT and CDR2 is YYREEE in the germline V gene (reference sequence). The CDR3 covers 16 residues. With V trimmed by 3 bases and J by 10 bases, 12 bases remained unmatched. In DNA, the CDR3 is TGTGCCAGCAGCTCAACCCCTACAGGGGGGTCGTCACCCCTCCACTTT. It translates to CASSSTPTGGSSPLHF.

The chain joins TRBV19 to TRBJ2-3, with D uncertain. The V end was cut by 1 base, the J end by 0 bases, with 11 bases between. This CDR3 has 16 residues. The V gene's germline CDR1 is LNHDA and CDR2 SQIVND (reference sequence). This CDR3 is CASSIASRISTDTQYF. The CDR3 DNA reads TGTGCCAGTAGTATAGCTTCCAGGATAAGCACAGATACGCAGTATTTT.

This chain links TRBV9 with TRBJ2-2, with no clear D. CDR3 length: 16 amino acids. Germline lookup yields CDR1 SGDLS and CDR2 YYNGEE. The germline V and J ends were trimmed by 3 bases and 0 bases, with 12 bases remaining between them. CDR3 sequence reads: CASSARVSPNTGELFF. The CDR3 bases are TGTGCCAGCAGCGCTCGAGTGAGCCCGAACACCGGGGAGCTGTTTTTT.